Listed below are T cell receptor beta chains from one sample, sequenced in a study of shared clonotypes between healthy human individuals. Generated by immunoSEQ multiplex PCR, the TCRdb table keeps only in-frame clones and is missing some. The sample lists a few million clones; about 94% were seen once. The sample was naive CD4+ T cells sorted from blood. All receptors derive from a man younger than 35 in good health. Each CDR3 is given with its conserved first and last residue. A D gene is named only where the DNA matches it firmly. Part of the rows lack a size; the others show once, few, many or a class for expanded clones.

TRBJ1-1,NA,TRBV5-4,NA,CASSLGAMVNTEAFF,TGTGCCAGCAGCTTGGGGGCCATGGTGAACACTGAAGCTTTCTTT
TRBJ2-7,TRBD2,TRBV6-7,once,CASSYSSSGRAIGRYEQYF,TGTGCCAGCAGTTACTCGTCTAGCGGGAGGGCCATCGGCCGCTACGAGCAGTACTTC
TRBJ2-5,NA,TRBV30,once,CAWGLGYQETQYF,TGTGCCTGGGGATTAGGGTACCAAGAGACCCAGTACTTC
TRBJ1-2,TRBD1,TRBV7-9,once,CASSLLETGRGYTF,TGTGCCAGCAGCTTGCTGGAGACAGGGCGAGGCTACACCTTC
TRBJ2-5,TRBD2,TRBV19,NA,CASNRAGGEETQYF,TGTGCCAGCAACAGAGCGGGGGGAGAAGAGACCCAGTACTTC
TRBJ1-1,NA,TRBV30,NA,CAWRLTTEAFF,TGTGCCTGGAGGTTGACCACTGAAGCTTTCTTT
TRBJ2-5,NA,TRBV2,NA,CASSEEAVGTQYF,TGTGCCAGCAGTGAAGAGGCAGTAGGGACCCAGTACTTC
TRBJ2-7,NA,TRBV18,NA,CASSLFKTGSYEQYF,TGTGCCAGCTCACTATTTAAGACGGGGTCCTACGAGCAGTACTTC
TRBJ2-2,NA,TRBV5-4,NA,CASSLRGIEFFLGELFF,TGTGCCAGCAGCTTGCGCGGGATAGAGTTCTTCCTCGGGGAGCTGTTTTTT
TRBJ2-5,TRBD1,TRBV7-2,once,CASSLLRGTGFQETQYF,TGTGCCAGCAGCCTCCTCCGAGGGACAGGGTTCCAAGAGACCCAGTACTTC
TRBJ2-5,TRBD1,TRBV30,NA,CAWATGTGSKRTQYF,TGTGCCTGGGCAACCGGGACAGGGAGTAAAAGGACCCAGTACTTC
TRBJ1-2,NA,TRBV6-1,few,CASSEGGGYGYTF,TGTGCCAGCAGTGAAGGGGGCGGATATGGCTACACCTTC
TRBJ1-1,NA,TRBV29-1,NA,CSGVAMNTEAFF,TGCAGCGGGGTCGCTATGAACACTGAAGCTTTCTTT
TRBJ1-5,TRBD1,TRBV30,NA,CACSWDSTHHRPQHF,TGTGCCTGCTCCTGGGACAGTACCCATCATCGGCCCCAGCATTTT
TRBJ2-7,NA,TRBV10-1,NA,CASSPSHFSEQYF,TGCGCCAGCAGCCCTTCACACTTTTCCGAGCAGTACTTC
TRBJ2-7,NA,TRBV6-5,once,CASSRGERQYF,TGTGCCAGCAGCCGGGGAGAACGGCAGTACTTC
TRBJ1-2,NA,TRBV5-1,NA,CASSQSGEGSGYTF,TGCGCCAGCAGCCAATCAGGGGAAGGAAGCGGCTACACCTTC
TRBJ1-2,NA,TRBV28,NA,CASSLVGTRYGYTF,TGTGCCAGCAGTTTGGTTGGGACGCGCTATGGCTACACCTTC
TRBJ2-3,NA,TRBV5-6,NA,CASSGELHYTQYF,TGTGCCAGCAGCGGAGAGCTACACTATACGCAGTATTTT
TRBJ2-7,TRBD1,TRBV30,NA,CAWSRDRGSYEQYF,TGTGCCTGGAGCAGGGACAGGGGATCCTACGAGCAGTACTTC
TRBJ2-2,NA,TRBV6-5,NA,CASSSWRQGWTGELFF,TGTGCCAGCAGTTCTTGGAGGCAGGGTTGGACCGGGGAGCTGTTTTTT
TRBJ1-6,TRBD1,TRBV2,NA,CASRGTGGNSPLHF,TGTGCCAGCAGGGGGACAGGGGGAAATTCACCCCTCCACTTT
TRBJ1-6,TRBD1,TRBV19,NA,CASTLQGANNSPLHF,TGTGCCAGTACCCTCCAGGGGGCAAATAATTCACCCCTCCACTTT
TRBJ2-7,TRBD1,TRBV28,NA,CASSYVGQGAYEQYF,TGTGCCAGCAGTTATGTGGGACAGGGGGCCTACGAGCAGTACTTC
TRBJ1-3,NA,TRBV2,NA,CASSGDSGNTIYF,TGTGCCAGCAGTGGAGACTCTGGAAACACCATATATTTT
TRBJ2-1,NA,TRBV11-2,NA,CASSPPSHYNEQFF,TGTGCCAGCAGCCCTCCGTCCCACTACAATGAGCAGTTCTTC
TRBJ1-1,TRBD1,TRBV2,NA,CASSDWGTGNTEAFF,TGTGCCAGCAGTGATTGGGGGACAGGGAACACTGAAGCTTTCTTT
TRBJ1-3,NA,TRBV6-1,once,CASSEYAGAAGNTIYF,TGTGCCAGCAGTGAATATGCAGGGGCTGCAGGAAACACCATATATTTT
TRBJ2-7,TRBD1,TRBV4-2,NA,CASSQVDRGLNEQYF,TGTGCCAGCAGCCAAGTTGACAGGGGGCTCAACGAGCAGTACTTC
TRBJ2-7,TRBD2,TRBV18,NA,CASSPTGTSSYEQYF,TGTGCCAGCTCACCAACCGGGACTAGCTCCTACGAGCAGTACTTC
TRBJ2-5,TRBD2,TRBV25-1,NA,CASKPSGGAVQTQYF,TGTGCCAGCAAACCTAGCGGGGGGGCCGTCCAGACCCAGTACTTC
TRBJ2-7,TRBD2,TRBV9,NA,CASSVYSGGGPYEQYF,TGTGCCAGCAGCGTTTACAGCGGGGGGGGCCCCTACGAGCAGTACTTC
TRBJ2-7,NA,TRBV11-2,NA,CASSLSGTQFSYEQYF,TGTGCCAGCAGTCTATCCGGGACACAGTTCTCCTACGAGCAGTACTTC
TRBJ1-1,NA,TRBV14,NA,CASSPLIHTDLNTEAFF,TGTGCCAGCAGCCCCCTGATCCATACCGATCTGAACACTGAAGCTTTCTTT
TRBJ2-7,NA,TRBV30,NA,CAEVGGRFNEQYF,TGTGCGGAGGTAGGGGGGCGGTTCAACGAGCAGTACTTC
TRBJ1-1,NA,TRBV6-1,NA,CATRERNTEAFF,TGTGCCACTAGGGAGAGGAACACTGAAGCTTTCTTT
TRBJ2-7,NA,TRBV7-2,NA,CASSLNGGGGEQYF,TGTGCCAGCAGCTTAAATGGAGGGGGAGGGGAGCAGTACTTC
TRBJ1-4,NA,TRBV6-5,once,CASSYAGGREKLFF,TGTGCCAGCAGTTACGCCGGGGGCAGGGAAAAACTGTTTTTT
TRBJ1-1,NA,TRBV19,NA,CASSYTGMGGNTEAFF,TGTGCCAGTAGTTATACAGGGATGGGGGGCAACACTGAAGCTTTCTTT
TRBJ2-7,TRBD1,TRBV5-6,NA,CASSLDRGLYEQYF,TGTGCCAGCAGCTTGGATAGGGGGCTCTACGAGCAGTACTTC
TRBJ2-3,NA,TRBV11-2,once,CASSMTLSSTDTQYF,TGTGCCAGCAGCATGACTCTATCTAGCACAGATACGCAGTATTTT
TRBJ1-1,NA,TRBV6-1,NA,CASSGHSNTEAFF,TGTGCCAGCAGTGGGCATTCGAACACTGAAGCTTTCTTT
TRBJ1-5,NA,TRBV4-1,NA,CASSQDRVRNQPQHF,TGCGCCAGCAGCCAAGACAGGGTGCGCAATCAGCCCCAGCATTTT
TRBJ2-5,NA,TRBV6-6,NA,CASSPPLQETQYF,TGTGCCAGCAGTCCCCCACTCCAAGAGACCCAGTACTTC
TRBJ2-7,NA,TRBV5-4,NA,CASSLQWGEQYF,TGTGCCAGCAGCCTCCAATGGGGAGAGCAGTACTTC
TRBJ1-6,TRBD1,TRBV29-1,NA,CSARGQGDNSPLHF,TGCAGCGCCCGCGGACAGGGCGATAATTCACCCCTCCACTTT
TRBJ2-7,NA,TRBV10-2,NA,CASSDRTGSEQYF,TGCGCCAGCAGTGATAGAACAGGGTCCGAGCAGTACTTC
TRBJ2-7,TRBD2,TRBV18,NA,CASSPTSGVSDEQYF,TGTGCCAGCTCACCGACTAGCGGAGTATCGGACGAGCAGTACTTC
TRBJ2-5,NA,TRBV28,NA,CASSLNWGTRLETQYF,TGTGCCAGCAGTTTAAATTGGGGGACCCGCTTAGAGACCCAGTACTTC
TRBJ2-2,NA,TRBV5-1,NA,CASSLEGTTGELFF,TGCGCCAGCAGCTTGGAGGGGACCACCGGGGAGCTGTTTTTT
TRBJ1-2,NA,TRBV5-1,NA,CASSLLLGGIIDYTF,TGCGCCAGCAGCTTGTTACTCGGCGGGATAATCGACTACACCTTC
TRBJ1-1,NA,TRBV5-1,NA,CASSPDLLRAAHTEAFF,NA
TRBJ2-1,TRBD1,TRBV2,NA,CASSGNRDSLGGNSYNEQFF,TGTGCCAGCAGTGGGAACAGGGACAGTCTAGGCGGTAACTCCTACAATGAGCAGTTCTTC